This TCR beta chain is from a study of T cells in Graves' hyperthyroidism and ophthalmopathy. Study-wide points: Ophthalmopathy got predicted by the model a median roughly 6.1 months before its onset. Clonotypes that were expanded in thyroid above 0.001 mostly appeared in blood too.

Per germline, CDR1 MNHNS and CDR2 SASEGT. The V end was cut by 2 bases, the J end by 1 base, with 6 bases between. CDR3 length: 14 residues. This clonotype was detected a few times. Its antigen is still unknown. Clinical symptoms, serum thyroxine, TRAb, thyroid ultrasound and orbital computed tomography informed diagnoses. Amplified TCR beta CDR3 regions came from RNA transcripts. During a first-round RT-PCR of the TCR CDR3, the HTBI primer set was used. TCRdb recomputed calls from the multiplex PCR reads with MiXCR, one row per CDR3 protein. The top ten clones hold roughly 55% of a sample with some 180,000 distinct CDR3 sequences, 17% of them seen once.

This sequence originates from a woman aged 50 to 60 with Graves' hyperthyroidism. Sequencing was done on a sample of blood. V usage is TRBV6-1 and J usage is TRBJ1-5; no clear D. CDR3 amino acids: CASSESRSNQPQHF. CDR3 coding DNA: TGTGCCAGCAGTGAAAGTCGGAGCAATCAGCCCCAGCATTTT.